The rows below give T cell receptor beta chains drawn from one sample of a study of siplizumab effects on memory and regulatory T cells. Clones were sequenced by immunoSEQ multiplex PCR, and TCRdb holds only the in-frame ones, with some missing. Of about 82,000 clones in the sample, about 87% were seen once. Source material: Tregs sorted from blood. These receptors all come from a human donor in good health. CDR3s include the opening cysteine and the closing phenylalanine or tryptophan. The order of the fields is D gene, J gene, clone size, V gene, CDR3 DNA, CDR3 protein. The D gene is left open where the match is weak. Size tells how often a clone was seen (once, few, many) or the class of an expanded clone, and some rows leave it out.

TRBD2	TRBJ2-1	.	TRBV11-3	TGTGCCAGCAGCTTACGGACTAGCGGGGGGGTACGGGACTACAATGAGCAGTTCTTC	CASSLRTSGGVRDYNEQFF
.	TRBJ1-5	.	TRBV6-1	TGTGCCAGCAGTGACAGGGTAGATCAGCCCCAGCATTTT	CASSDRVDQPQHF
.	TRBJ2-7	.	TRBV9	TGTGCCAGCAGCGCGTTTCCCCTAGCGCACTACGAGCAGTACTTC	CASSAFPLAHYEQYF
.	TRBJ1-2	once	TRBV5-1	TGCGCCAGCAGGCTGGGGGCGAATTACGGCTACACCTTC	CASRLGANYGYTF
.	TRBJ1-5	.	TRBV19	TGTGCCAGTAGTCCGCGGACAGTTACCAATCAGCCCCAGCATTTT	CASSPRTVTNQPQHF
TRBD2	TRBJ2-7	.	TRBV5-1	TGCGCCAGCAGCGTGGGACTAGCGGGCGTCGAGCAGTACTTC	CASSVGLAGVEQYF
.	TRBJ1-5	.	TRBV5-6	TGTGCCAGCAGCTTTGGGGCCCAAGCGGCTCAGCCCCAGCATTTT	CASSFGAQAAQPQHF
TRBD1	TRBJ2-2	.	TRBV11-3	TGTGCCAGCAGCCCCAATTACGGGACAGCTAACACCGGGGAGCTGTTTTTT	CASSPNYGTANTGELFF
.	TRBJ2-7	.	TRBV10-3	TGTGCCAGCAGTGAACCCCAGGGTTCCTACGAGCAGTACTTC	CASSEPQGSYEQYF
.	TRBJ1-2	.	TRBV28	TGTGCCAGCAGCCCGGACAGAGCCTATGGCTACACCTTC	CASSPDRAYGYTF
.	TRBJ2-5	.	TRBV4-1	TGCGCCAGCAGCCAAAGGGGGGGGTATAGCGCAGGGGAACCCGGGAGAGAGACCCAGTACTTC	CASSQRGGYSAGEPGRETQYF
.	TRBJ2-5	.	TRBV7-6	TGTGCCAGCAGCTTAGGAATCTCTTCATTCCAAGAGACCCAGTACTTC	CASSLGISSFQETQYF
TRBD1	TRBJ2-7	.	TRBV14	TGTGCCAGCAGCCAGACCCGGACAGGACGTACCTACGAGCAGTACTTC	CASSQTRTGRTYEQYF
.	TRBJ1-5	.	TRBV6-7	TGTGCCAGCAGCCCCGTAGATCCGGCGGGCAATCAGCCCCAGCATTTT	CASSPVDPAGNQPQHF
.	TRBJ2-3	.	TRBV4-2	TGTGCCAGCAGCCAAGATCAGTATCACGTGGATACGCAGTATTTT	CASSQDQYHVDTQYF
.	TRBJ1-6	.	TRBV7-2	TGTGCCAGCAGCTTGAAGTTAGATTCACCCCTCCACTTT	CASSLKLDSPLHF